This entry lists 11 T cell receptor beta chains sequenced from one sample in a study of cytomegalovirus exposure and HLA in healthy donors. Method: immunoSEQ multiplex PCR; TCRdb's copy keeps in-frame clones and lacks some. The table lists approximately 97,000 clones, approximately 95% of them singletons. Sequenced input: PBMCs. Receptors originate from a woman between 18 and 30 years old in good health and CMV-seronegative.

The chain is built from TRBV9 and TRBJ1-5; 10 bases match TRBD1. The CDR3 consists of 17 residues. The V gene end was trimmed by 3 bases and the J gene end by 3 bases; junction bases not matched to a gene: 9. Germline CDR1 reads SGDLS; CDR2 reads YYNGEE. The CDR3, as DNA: TGTGCCAGCAGCGACTCAGCGGGACAGGGGATCAATCAGCCCCAGCATTTT. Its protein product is CASSDSAGQGINQPQHF.

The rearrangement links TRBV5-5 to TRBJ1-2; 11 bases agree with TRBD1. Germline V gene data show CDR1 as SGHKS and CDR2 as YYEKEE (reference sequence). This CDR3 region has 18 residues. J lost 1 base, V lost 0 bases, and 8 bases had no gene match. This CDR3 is CASSLVWGQGEYNYGYTF. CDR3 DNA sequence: TGTGCCAGCAGCTTGGTGTGGGGACAGGGGGAATATAACTATGGCTACACCTTC. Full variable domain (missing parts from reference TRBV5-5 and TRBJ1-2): DAGVTQSPTHLIKTRGQQVTLRCSPISGHKSVSWYQQVLGQGPQFIFQYYEKEERGRGNFPDRFSARQFPNYSSELNVNALLLGDSALYLCASSLVWGQGEYNYGYTFGSGTRLTVV.

The CDR3, as DNA: TGTGCAAGTCGCTTAGAGGTGCAGGCTCCGGTTACTGAAGCTTTCTTT. As protein: CASRLEVQAPVTEAFF. J is TRBJ1-1 and V is TRBV12-2; TRBD1 was called by the table and not checked on the DNA. TRBV12-2 is noted as a pseudogene. The CDR3 extends over 16 amino acids.

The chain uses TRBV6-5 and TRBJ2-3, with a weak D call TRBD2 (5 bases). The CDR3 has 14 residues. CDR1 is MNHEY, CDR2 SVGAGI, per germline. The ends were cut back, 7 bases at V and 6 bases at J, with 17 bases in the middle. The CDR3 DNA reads TGTGCCAGCACCGCTGGGCGGGCCAGGGATACGCAGTATTTT. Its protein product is CASTAGRARDTQYF.

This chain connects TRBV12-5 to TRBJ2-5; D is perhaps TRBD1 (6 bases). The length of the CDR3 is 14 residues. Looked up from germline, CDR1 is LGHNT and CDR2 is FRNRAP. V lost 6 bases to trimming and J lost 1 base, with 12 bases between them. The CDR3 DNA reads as TGTGCTAGTGGGCTTGGACAGATCCAAGAGACCCAGTACTTC. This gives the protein CASGLGQIQETQYF.

The CDR3 region is CAWREQGAGNTIYF. CDR3 DNA sequence: TGTGCCTGGAGGGAACAGGGAGCCGGAAACACCATATATTTT. V is TRBV30 and J is TRBJ1-3; the D gene is possibly TRBD1 (6 bases). The germline V and J ends were trimmed by 3 bases and 4 bases, with 13 bases remaining between them. CDR1 is GTSNPN, CDR2 SVGIG, per germline (reference sequence). This CDR3 is built from 14 residues.

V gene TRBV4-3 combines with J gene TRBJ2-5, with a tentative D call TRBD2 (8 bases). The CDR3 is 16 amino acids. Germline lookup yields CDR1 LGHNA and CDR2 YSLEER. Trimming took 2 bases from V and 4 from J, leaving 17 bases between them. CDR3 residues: CASSQLRGGTAETQYF. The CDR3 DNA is TGCGCCAGCAGCCAACTTCGGGGGGGGACAGCAGAGACCCAGTACTTC.

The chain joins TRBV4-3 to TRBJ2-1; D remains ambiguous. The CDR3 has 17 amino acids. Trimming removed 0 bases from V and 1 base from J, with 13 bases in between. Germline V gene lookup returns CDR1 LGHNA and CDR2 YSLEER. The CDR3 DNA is TGCGCCAGCAGCCAAGATTCTCCAGGTGGGTCCTACAATGAGCAGTTCTTC. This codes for CASSQDSPGGSYNEQFF.

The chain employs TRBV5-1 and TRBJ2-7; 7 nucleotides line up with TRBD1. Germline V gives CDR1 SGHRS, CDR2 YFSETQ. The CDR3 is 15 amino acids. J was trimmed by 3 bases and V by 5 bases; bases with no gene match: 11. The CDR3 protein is CASRSRDSPFYEQYF. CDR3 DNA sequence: TGCGCCAGCAGGTCTCGGGACAGTCCCTTCTACGAGCAGTACTTC.

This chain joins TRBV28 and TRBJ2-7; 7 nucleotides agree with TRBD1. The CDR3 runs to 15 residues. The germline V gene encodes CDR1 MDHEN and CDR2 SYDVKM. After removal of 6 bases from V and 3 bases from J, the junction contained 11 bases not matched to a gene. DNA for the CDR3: TGTGCCAGCAGGCCAGGACAGGCAGCTAACTACGAGCAGTACTTC. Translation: CASRPGQAANYEQYF.

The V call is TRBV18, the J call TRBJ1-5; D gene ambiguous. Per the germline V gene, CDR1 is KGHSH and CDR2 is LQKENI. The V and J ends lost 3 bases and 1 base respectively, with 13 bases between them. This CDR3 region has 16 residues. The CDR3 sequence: CASSPNSGYSNQPQHF. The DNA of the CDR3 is TGTGCCAGCTCACCCAATTCAGGATACAGCAATCAGCCCCAGCATTTT.